This entry is about one T cell receptor beta chain. The CDR3 runs to 16 residues. Trimming shortened V by 4 bases and J by 3 bases, and 15 bases separated the two germline ends. Germline CDR1 reads SGHAT; CDR2 reads FQDESV (reference sequence). Source study methods: Reference gene primer amplification gave estimated nucleated cell counts. Clones were sequenced by immunoSEQ multiplex PCR, and TCRdb holds only the in-frame ones, with some missing. From that table come the V and J calls and clone size; the DNA was used to work out D and trimming. Counted here are tens of thousands of clones, roughly four fifths occurring once; the ten biggest clones make up more than 4%. The sample originates from a study of blood T cell repertoires in COVID-19. Turning to the study itself: PBMCs, B-cell-depleted T cells, or T cells provided the cDNA or gDNA that made up the material.

This clonotype was sampled from a woman aged 55-75 years with acute or convalescent COVID-19. Input material: peripheral blood. The chain recombines TRBV11-1 with TRBJ2-2; D perhaps matches TRBD1 (6 bases). CDR3 bases: TGTGCCAGCAGCTCTCCCCGGACAGAGTACACCGGGGAGCTGTTTTTT. Encoded protein: CASSSPRTEYTGELFF.